This note documents a single T cell receptor (beta chain) sequence. The data were obtained in a study of immune characterization of retroperitoneal liposarcoma. Trimming removed 5 bases from V and 10 bases from J, with 12 bases in between. CDR1 is SGHAT and CDR2 is FQNNGV in the germline V gene. This CDR3 contains 12 residues. TCRdb re-called the PCR reads through MiXCR, storing one row per CDR3 protein. The sample shows more than 9,000 distinct CDR3 sequences, approximately 26% of them seen only once. Sequencing used tumor tissue. J is TRBJ2-1 and V is TRBV11-2; D unclear. The TCR comes from a male donor with retroperitoneal liposarcoma. Here the CDR3 DNA reads TGTGCCAGCAGCGCCTCGGTGAGCGAGCAGTTCTTC. Its protein is CASSASVSEQFF.